The source of this TCR beta chain is a study of early T cells in non-severe SARS-CoV-2 infection. About the research overall: From unsorted whole blood, bulk RNA was sequenced, and the chains remained unpaired. General study results and limits: VDJdb matches were skewed toward anti-spike CD8 T cell responses.

This clonotype is deemed medium-sized. Its target is unknown. V was clipped by 2 bases and J by 7 bases, with 14 bases between them. Looked up from germline, CDR1 is SGHTA and CDR2 is FQGNSA. CDR3 length: 14 amino acids. Each cDNA molecule carried a unique molecular identifier. MiXCR, run by TCRdb on the 5' RACE reads, gives a single entry per CDR3 protein. The table includes about 35,000 distinct CDR3 sequences, around 5.8% detected once. The material was whole blood, obtained at baseline. The TCR comes from an adult who was a healthcare worker with PCR-confirmed SARS-CoV-2 infection or an uninfected control (not recorded which). The chain has TRBV7-2 and TRBJ1-2; D remains ambiguous. In nucleotides, the CDR3 is TGTGCCAGCAGCTTATTAACCCGGAAAGGTGGCTACACCTTC. It is translated as CASSLLTRKGGYTF.